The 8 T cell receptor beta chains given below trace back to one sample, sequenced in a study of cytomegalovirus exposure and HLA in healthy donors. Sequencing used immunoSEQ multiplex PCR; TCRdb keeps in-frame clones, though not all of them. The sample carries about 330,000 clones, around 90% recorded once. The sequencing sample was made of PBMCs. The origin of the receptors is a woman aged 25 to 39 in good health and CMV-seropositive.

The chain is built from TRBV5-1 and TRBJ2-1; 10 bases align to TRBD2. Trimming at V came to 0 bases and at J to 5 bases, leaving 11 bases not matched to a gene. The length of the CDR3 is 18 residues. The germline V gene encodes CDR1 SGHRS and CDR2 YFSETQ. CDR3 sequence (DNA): TGCGCCAGCAGCTTGGCTCTAGCGGGAGTTGGGGCTAACAATGAGCAGTTCTTC. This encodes CASSLALAGVGANNEQFF.

CDR3: CASSVVGDSYEQYF. DNA for the CDR3: TGTGCCAGCAGCGTAGTGGGGGACTCCTACGAGCAGTACTTC. This chain joins TRBV9 and TRBJ2-7, with D possibly called TRBD1 or TRBD2 (5 bases each). Germline CDR1 is SGDLS and CDR2 is YYNGEE. V was pared by 0 bases and J by 0 bases, with 7 bases between. There are 14 residues in the CDR3.

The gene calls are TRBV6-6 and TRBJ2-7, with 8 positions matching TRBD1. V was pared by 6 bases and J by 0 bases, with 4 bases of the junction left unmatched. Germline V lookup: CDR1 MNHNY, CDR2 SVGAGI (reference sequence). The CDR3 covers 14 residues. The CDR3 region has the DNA TGTGCCAGCAGGAGACAGGGGAGCTCCTACGAGCAGTACTTC. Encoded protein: CASRRQGSSYEQYF.

The CDR3 here is CASSERGYSNQPQHF. Here the CDR3 DNA reads TGTGCCAGCAGTGAAAGGGGCTATAGCAATCAGCCCCAGCATTTT. This chain connects TRBV2 to TRBJ1-5; D is perhaps TRBD1 (5 bases). V lost 2 bases and J 0 bases, leaving 8 bases between the germline ends. The V gene's germline CDR1 is SNHLY and CDR2 FYNNEI. This CDR3 region has 15 residues.

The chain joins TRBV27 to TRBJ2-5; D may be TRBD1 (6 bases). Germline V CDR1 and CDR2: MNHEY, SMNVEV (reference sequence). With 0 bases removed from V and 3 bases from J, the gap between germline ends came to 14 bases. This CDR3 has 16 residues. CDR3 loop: CASSLSPYRAEETQYF. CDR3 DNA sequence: TGTGCCAGCAGTTTATCGCCCTACAGGGCCGAAGAGACCCAGTACTTC.

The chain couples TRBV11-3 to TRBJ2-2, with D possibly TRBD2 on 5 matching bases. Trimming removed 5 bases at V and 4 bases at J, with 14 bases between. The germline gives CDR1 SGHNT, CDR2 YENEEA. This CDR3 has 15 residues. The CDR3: CASSRGVMGTGELFF. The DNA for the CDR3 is TGTGCCAGCAGCCGGGGAGTTATGGGCACCGGGGAGCTGTTTTTT. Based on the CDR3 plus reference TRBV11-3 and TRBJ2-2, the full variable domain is EAGVVQSPRYKIIEKKQPVAFWCNPISGHNTLYWYLQNLGQGPELLIRYENEEAVDDSQLPKDRFSAERLKGVDSTLKIQPAELGDSAVYLCASSRGVMGTGELFFGEGSRLTVL.

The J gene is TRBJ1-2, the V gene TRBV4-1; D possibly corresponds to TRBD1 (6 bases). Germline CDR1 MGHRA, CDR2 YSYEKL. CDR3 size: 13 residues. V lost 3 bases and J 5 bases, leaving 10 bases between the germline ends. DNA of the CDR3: TGCGCCAGCAGCCAGGGGGACACTTATGGCTACACCTTC. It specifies CASSQGDTYGYTF.

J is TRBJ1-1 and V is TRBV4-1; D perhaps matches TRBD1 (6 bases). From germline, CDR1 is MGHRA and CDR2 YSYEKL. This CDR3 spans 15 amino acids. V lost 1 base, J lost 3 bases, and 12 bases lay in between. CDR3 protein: CASSQVQGVDTEAFF. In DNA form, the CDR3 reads TGCGCCAGCAGCCAAGTACAGGGTGTGGACACTGAAGCTTTCTTT.